This record concerns one TCR beta chain sequence. Method: immunoSEQ multiplex PCR; TCRdb's copy keeps in-frame clones and lacks some. The sample yields 2,500,000 or so clones, 85% to 95% seen once. The entry originates in a study of shared clonotypes between healthy human individuals. The J segment lost 4 bases and the V segment lost 6 bases, leaving 13 bases of the junction unmatched. Germline loops: CDR1 MDHEN, CDR2 SYDVKM. The CDR3 has 16 amino acids. Donors were healthy HIV-negative adults without recent acute infections or vaccinations. The receptor was derived from a man aged 18 to 29 in good health. Some clones in this sample may be carry-over from other donors' samples. J is TRBJ1-2 and V is TRBV28; 8 bases line up with TRBD1. Sample: naive CD4+ T cells from PBMCs. Subset described: CD45RA+ positively selected. CDR3 coding DNA: TGTGCCAGCAGGGCCGGACAGGGCTTGCAATTCTATGGCTACACCTTC. Translation: CASRAGQGLQFYGYTF.